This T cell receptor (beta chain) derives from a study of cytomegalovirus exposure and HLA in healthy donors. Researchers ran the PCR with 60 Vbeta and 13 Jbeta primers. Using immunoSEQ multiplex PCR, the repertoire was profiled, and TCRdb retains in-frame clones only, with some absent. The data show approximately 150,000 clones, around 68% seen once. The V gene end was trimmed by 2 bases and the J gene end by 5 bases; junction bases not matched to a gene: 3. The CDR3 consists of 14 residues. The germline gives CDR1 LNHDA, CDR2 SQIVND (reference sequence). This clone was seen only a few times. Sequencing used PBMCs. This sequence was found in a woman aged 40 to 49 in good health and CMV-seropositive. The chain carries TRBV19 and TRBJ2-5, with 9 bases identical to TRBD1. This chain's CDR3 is CASSITGGVETQYF. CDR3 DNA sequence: TGTGCCAGTAGTATAACAGGGGGCGTGGAGACCCAGTACTTC.